The 20 T cell receptor beta chains below all came from one sample that was sequenced in a study of CD8+CD57+ T cells in acquired aplastic anemia. Profiling of TCR beta VDJ combinations and CDR3 sequences used genomic DNA as template. TCRdb processed the reads anew with MiXCR; each CDR3 protein has one entry. Of about 400,000 distinct CDR3 sequences detected, around 68% appear once; the ten largest clones hold 3.5% to 4.5%. Specimen: sorted CD4+, CD8+, or CD8+CD57+ T cells (not recorded which) from PBMCs. These receptors were obtained from a human donor in good health, serving as a control.

The V and J genes are TRBV7-8 and TRBJ2-7, with a possible D match to TRBD1 (6 bases). There are 17 residues in the CDR3. V lost 5 bases, J lost 6 bases, and 26 bases lay in between. The germline V gene has CDR1 SGHVS and CDR2 FQNEAQ. The CDR3 DNA sequence: TGTGCCAGCAGCAGAGATCGGTCCCGGGACAAGGGACGCGAGCAGTACTTC. Protein sequence: CASSRDRSRDKGREQYF.

V and J are TRBV7-8 and TRBJ2-7; possibly TRBD2 for D (5 bases). Germline CDR1 is SGHVS and CDR2 is FQNEAQ. The V end was cut by 6 bases, the J end by 13 bases, with 28 bases between. The CDR3 consists of 15 residues. The CDR3 region is CASSEAVTQSFGHYF. The CDR3 DNA follows: TGTGCCAGCAGTGAAGCGGTTACACAATCTTTTGGGCACTACTTC.

This clonotype was counted ten times or more. This chain connects TRBV9 to TRBJ1-4; 7 nucleotides agree with TRBD1. V trimming: 4 bases; J trimming: 8 bases; junction bases outside the gene matches: 14. CDR3 length: 16 amino acids. The germline V gene has CDR1 SGDLS and CDR2 YYNGEE. The CDR3: CASSFRTGSEGEKLFF. The CDR3, as DNA: TGTGCCAGCAGCTTCCGGACAGGCTCAGAAGGGGAAAAACTGTTTTTT.

As for this clonotype: The CDR3 does not close with the conserved phenylalanine or tryptophan, likely indicating a read error. J is TRBJ1-2 and V is TRBV7-9; TRBD1 is a possible D gene (5 bases). This CDR3 region has 12 residues. CDR1 is SEHNR and CDR2 is FQNEAQ in the germline V gene (reference sequence). Trimming took off 5 bases at V and 5 bases at J, with 9 bases between the two ends. Here the CDR3 DNA reads TGTGCCAGCAGCGACGACAGATATGGCTACACCCCC. The encoded protein is CASSDDRYGYTP.

Here the CDR3 DNA reads TGTGCCAGCAGTTACGGGGCAGGGACCTCCTACGAGCAGTACTTC. This translates into CASSYGAGTSYEQYF. The chain joins TRBV6-5 to TRBJ2-7; D tentatively reads TRBD1 or TRBD2 (5 bases each). CDR3 length: 15 amino acids. Germline V gene data show CDR1 as MNHEY and CDR2 as SVGAGI. Trimming cost V 2 bases and J 0 bases, with 11 bases left between them.

The chain uses TRBV19 and TRBJ2-7, with 12 bases lining up with TRBD2. With V trimmed by 1 base and J by 3 bases, 10 bases remained unmatched. Germline V gene sequence: CDR1 LNHDA, CDR2 SQIVND (reference sequence). The CDR3 sequence is 18 residues long. CDR3 residues: CASSIGRTSGAQGYEQYF. The DNA for the CDR3 is TGTGCCAGTAGTATAGGCCGGACTAGCGGGGCTCAGGGCTACGAGCAGTACTTC.

The V gene is TRBV29-1, the J gene TRBJ1-2, with D perhaps matching TRBD1 (5 bases). CDR1 and CDR2 (germline): SQVTM, ANQGSEA. The V end was cut by 0 bases, the J end by 12 bases, with 14 bases between. The CDR3 contains 12 residues. In DNA, the CDR3 is TGCAGCGTTGAAGACAGGGCCAGTTGCGACACCTTC. Translated: CSVEDRASCDTF.

This clonotype was counted at least ten times. CDR3 in amino acids: CASSPEADYGYTF. The DNA for the CDR3 is TGCGCCAGCAGCCCTGAGGCGGATTATGGCTACACCTTC. The chain employs TRBV4-3 and TRBJ1-2; D remains ambiguous. The CDR3 length is 13 residues. From germline, CDR1 is LGHNA and CDR2 YSLEER. Between the trimmed V and J ends, which lost 4 bases and 5 bases, there was a span of 11 bases.

CDR3 DNA: TGTGCCAGCAGCGTCCGGACTAGCGGGGGGCGGAATACGCAGTATTTT. It yields the protein CASSVRTSGGRNTQYF. V and J are TRBV9 and TRBJ2-3, with 14 positions matching TRBD2. V lost 2 bases and J lost 7; bases outside the gene matches: 6. Germline assignment: CDR1 SGDLS and CDR2 YYNGEE. The CDR3 is 16 amino acids.

This rearrangement joins TRBV10-3 to TRBJ2-1; D possibly corresponds to TRBD1 (6 bases). The germline V gene has CDR1 ENHRY and CDR2 SYGVKD. V was trimmed by 5 bases and J by 6 bases, leaving 14 bases between them. The CDR3 covers 14 residues. Written as DNA, the CDR3 is TGTGCCATCAGTACGAGGACAGACGCCAATGAGCAGTTCTTC. This codes for CAISTRTDANEQFF.

This clonotype has ten or more counts. The genes are TRBV11-2 and TRBJ2-7; 7 bases agree with TRBD1. The CDR3 runs to 15 residues. Germline V lookup: CDR1 SGHAT, CDR2 FQNNGV. V trimming: 2 bases; J trimming: 3 bases; junction bases outside the gene matches: 7. CDR3 in DNA: TGTGCCAGCAGCTTACCGGGGACAGCCCACTACGAGCAGTACTTC. This encodes CASSLPGTAHYEQYF. Full variable domain (rest looked up from reference TRBV11-2 and TRBJ2-7): EAGVAQSPRYKIIEKRQSVAFWCNPISGHATLYWYQQILGQGPKLLIQFQNNGVVDDSQLPKDRFSAERLKGVDSTLKIQPAKLEDSAVYLCASSLPGTAHYEQYFGPGTRLTVT.

Of note for this clonotype: Given the absence of the conserved phenylalanine or tryptophan at the CDR3 end, a read error is likely. The DNA is omitted, as the CDR3 cannot be located on it reliably, and the CDR3 follows TCRdb's listing. CDR3 sequence reads: CASSSPAVTYEHY. V gene TRBV7-2 combines with J gene TRBJ2-7; the table calls TRBD1, which could not be checked here. The CDR3 length is 13 residues, termini included. The germline gives CDR1 SGHTA, CDR2 FQGNSA.

This clonotype was observed a single time. The CDR3 does not close with the conserved phenylalanine or tryptophan, likely indicating a read error. The V and J genes are TRBV2 and TRBJ2-7; D not resolved. Germline V gives CDR1 SNHLY, CDR2 FYNNEI. CDR3 length: 14 residues. The V end was cut by 6 bases, the J end by 9 bases, with 21 bases between. CDR3 protein: CASSLARISSGQYS. The CDR3 nucleotides read TGTGCCAGCAGCTTAGCCCGTATCTCCTCCGGGCAGTACTCC.

V usage is TRBV19 and J usage is TRBJ1-6; D is uncertain. Trimming left V 4 bases short and J 10 bases short, with 8 bases between. This CDR3 is 12 amino acids long. The germline V gene has CDR1 LNHDA and CDR2 SQIVND (reference sequence). CDR3 in DNA: TGTGCCAGTAGTAGGGAGGGCTCACCCCTCCACTTT. Protein sequence: CASSREGSPLHF.

The chain couples TRBV19 to TRBJ2-3, with 10 bases lining up with TRBD2. V gave up 8 bases and J gave up 2 bases; unmatched junction bases: 4. The CDR3 extends over 14 amino acids. Germline V gene sequence: CDR1 LNHDA, CDR2 SQIVND (reference sequence). The CDR3, as DNA: TGTGCCAGTCGCACTAGCGGGAACACAGATACGCAGTATTTT. Translated: CASRTSGNTDTQYF. Looking up the rest from reference TRBV19 and TRBJ2-3 gives the full variable domain: DGGITQSPKYLFRKEGQNVTLSCEQNLNHDAMYWYRQDPGQGLRLIYYSQIVNDFQKGDIAEGYSVSREKKESFPLTVTSAQKNPTAFYLCASRTSGNTDTQYFGPGTRLTVL.

V is TRBV10-3 and J is TRBJ1-5; TRBD1 might be the D (5 bases). Germline values: CDR1 ENHRY, CDR2 SYGVKD. V was shortened by 4 bases and J by 7 bases, with 11 bases between the two germline ends. The CDR3 totals 13 residues. The CDR3 region has the DNA TGTGCCATCAGTGGGTCCAGGGACCAGCCCCAGCATTTT. Its protein is CAISGSRDQPQHF.

This clonotype has ten or more counts. The CDR3 region is CASWGTGGVQPQHF. The CDR3 region has the DNA TGTGCCAGCTGGGGGACGGGGGGCGTTCAGCCCCAGCATTTT. J is TRBJ1-5 and V is TRBV6-2 or TRBV6-3; the D gene is possibly TRBD1 (6 bases). This CDR3 is built from 14 residues. V lost 8 bases to trimming and J lost 6 bases, with 17 bases between them. Per germline, CDR1 MNHEY and CDR2 SVGEGT.

Worth noting for this clonotype: Mismatch with germline at one junction end may stem from a read error. The chain is built from TRBV6-5 and TRBJ2-2; D not resolved. This CDR3 region has 16 residues. Germline CDR1 and CDR2: MNHEY and SVGAGI. The CDR3 spells CAISLEFWTNTGELFF. The CDR3 nucleotides read TGTGCCATCAGTTTGGAATTCTGGACGAACACCGGGGAGCTGTTTTTT.

V gene TRBV5-1 combines with J gene TRBJ2-7, with TRBD1 identical over 8 bases. The CDR3 length is 14 residues. Germline trimming cut 3 bases from V and 6 bases from J; bases unmatched to any gene: 8. Germline CDR1 SGHRS, CDR2 YFSETQ. The CDR3 DNA follows: TGCGCCAGCAGCTCCAACCTTGGGACAGGCGAGCAGTACTTC. Protein product: CASSSNLGTGEQYF.

Note on this clonotype: Since no conserved phenylalanine or tryptophan closes the CDR3, a read error is the likely cause. It is unclear where the CDR3 begins or ends on the DNA, so no DNA is shown, and the CDR3 is as TCRdb lists it. CDR3 residues: CASSLTAMKAQFC. The rearrangement joins TRBV7-3 to TRBJ2-1. The V gene's germline CDR1 is SGHTA and CDR2 FQGTGA. The CDR3 length is 13 residues, termini included.